These 9 T cell receptor beta chains were all obtained from the same sample, sequenced in a study of cytomegalovirus exposure and HLA in healthy donors. The PCR contained 60 Vbeta and 13 Jbeta primers. This table comes from immunoSEQ multiplex PCR, and its TCRdb copy is limited to in-frame clones, with some not included. The repertoire includes 150,000 to 200,000 clones, approximately 86% of them detected once, and around 1.5% sits in the top ten. Sequencing used PBMCs. Receptors were obtained from a woman younger than 35 in good health and CMV-seronegative.

The rearrangement uses TRBV7-2 and TRBJ2-1; 7 nucleotides line up with TRBD2. The germline CDR1 and CDR2 sequences are SGHTA and FQGNSA. With 5 bases clipped from V and 0 bases from J, the junction kept 16 bases outside the gene matches. This CDR3 contains 19 residues. CDR3 region: CASSPRGGRSASSYNEQFF. The CDR3 DNA reads TGTGCCAGCAGCCCGCGGGGAGGGAGAAGCGCGAGCTCCTACAATGAGCAGTTCTTC.

The chain couples TRBV2 to TRBJ2-3; TRBD2 agrees at 7 bases. J was trimmed by 2 bases and V by 2 bases; bases with no gene match: 4. From germline, CDR1 is SNHLY and CDR2 FYNNEI. The CDR3 extends over 15 amino acids. CDR3 region: CASSERAGTTDTQYF. CDR3 DNA sequence: TGTGCCAGCAGTGAAAGAGCGGGGACCACAGATACGCAGTATTTT.

V usage is TRBV6-5 and J usage is TRBJ1-2; D not certain. Germline loops: CDR1 MNHEY, CDR2 SVGAGI. V lost 6 bases and J 0 bases, leaving 11 bases between the germline ends. This CDR3 comprises 14 residues. The DNA for the CDR3 is TGTGCCAGCAGCCGACCCGGGGCTAACTATGGCTACACCTTC. Residues: CASSRPGANYGYTF.

The chain links TRBV5-4 to TRBJ2-1; TRBD2 agrees at 9 bases. Germline lookup yields CDR1 SGHNT and CDR2 YYREEE (reference sequence). V shed 5 bases and J 5 bases; nucleotides not matched to a gene: 5. The CDR3 runs 14 residues. This chain's CDR3 is CASRKGTSHNEQFF. Written as DNA, the CDR3 is TGTGCCAGCAGAAAGGGGACTAGCCACAATGAGCAGTTCTTC.

This rearrangement joins TRBV4-1 to TRBJ2-5, with 7 bases lining up with TRBD1. Germline CDR1 reads MGHRA; CDR2 reads YSYEKL. The V and J ends lost 1 base and 3 bases, in that order; junction bases with no gene match: 5. The CDR3 contains 15 residues. The CDR3, as DNA: TGCGCCAGCAGCCAAGTTGCCCAGGGGGAAGAGACCCAGTACTTC. Its translation: CASSQVAQGEETQYF.

The rearrangement links TRBV18 to TRBJ2-3; no clear D. The CDR3 contains 14 residues. Germline CDR1 reads KGHSH; CDR2 reads LQKENI. V lost 1 base and J 7 bases, leaving 12 bases between the germline ends. In DNA, the CDR3 is TGTGCCAGCTCACCACTGGAGTTAGCAAATACGCAGTATTTT. Residues: CASSPLELANTQYF.

V and J are TRBV2 and TRBJ1-2, with TRBD1 matching over 8 bases. Germline assignment: CDR1 SNHLY and CDR2 FYNNEI. This CDR3 is built from 14 residues. The ends lost 8 bases at V and 5 bases at J; junction bases unmatched: 10. The DNA of the CDR3 is TGTGCCAGCGACGCACAGGGGGGACGTTATGGCTACACCTTC. This gives the protein CASDAQGGRYGYTF.

The genes are TRBV7-9 and TRBJ2-1, with D perhaps matching TRBD2 (5 bases). The germline gives CDR1 SEHNR, CDR2 FQNEAQ (reference sequence). The CDR3 has 16 amino acids. The V gene lost 1 base and the J gene lost 9 bases, with 19 bases spanning the gap. CDR3 nucleotide sequence: TGTGCCAGCAGCTTAGAGGGTTATACCGGTGGAGGTGAGCAGTTCTTC. Translating gives CASSLEGYTGGGEQFF.

This chain joins TRBV14 and TRBJ2-1, with TRBD2 identical over 12 bases. The CDR3 spans 16 residues. In germline, CDR1 is SGHDN, CDR2 FVKESK. J was trimmed by 7 bases and V by 4 bases; bases with no gene match: 8. The CDR3: CASSLVLAGGPNEQFF. The CDR3 DNA reads TGTGCCAGCAGCCTTGTCCTAGCGGGAGGGCCAAATGAGCAGTTCTTC.